The 28 T cell receptor beta chains presented below share a single source sample, sequenced in a study of T-cell reconstitution after alpha-beta-depleted transplantation in children. Library preparation (for TCRbeta) was performed with unique molecular identifiers. TCRdb ran MiXCR on the PCR reads and lists one entry per CDR3 protein. This sample has some 600,000 distinct CDR3 sequences, with approximately 12% found just once. This specimen was PBMCs, mostly from graft donor cells, taken 360 days after TCRalphabeta/CD19-depleted stem cell transplant. The source of these receptors is a male patient under 18 who had a stem cell transplant for acute myeloid leukemia, so the T cells may come from the graft donor.

The chain links TRBV10-3 to TRBJ2-3; D perhaps matches TRBD1 (6 bases). In germline, CDR1 is ENHRY, CDR2 SYGVKD. Trimming pared 6 bases from V and 2 bases from J, leaving 12 bases between. This CDR3 is built from 14 residues. The CDR3 protein is CAIRQTGYTDTQYF. In DNA, the CDR3 is TGTGCCATCAGACAGACAGGCTACACAGATACGCAGTATTTT.

This clonotype has at least ten counts. The rearrangement links TRBV20-1 to TRBJ2-7; a possible D gene is TRBD1 (5 bases). Germline CDR1 is DFQATT and CDR2 is SNEGSKA (reference sequence). Trimming stripped 2 bases from V and 3 bases from J, with 20 bases between. CDR3 size: 16 residues. The CDR3 nucleotides read TGCAGTGCTAGATGGGCCAGGGCTGTCGGTCTCTACGAGCAGTACTTC. Translation gives CSARWARAVGLYEQYF.

On this clonotype itself: Its ends do not fully match the called genes, so a read error is possible. CDR3 loop: CASSFPGTSGRPYDEQFF. The CDR3 nucleotides are TGTGCCAGCAGCTTTCCCGGGACTAGCGGGAGGCCCTACGATGAGCAGTTCTTC. The V and J genes are TRBV7-6 and TRBJ2-1, with 15 nucleotides matching TRBD2. The V gene's germline CDR1 is SGHVS and CDR2 FNYEAQ. The CDR3 runs to 18 residues. Based on the CDR3 plus reference TRBV7-6 and TRBJ2-1, the full variable domain is GAGVSQSPRYKVTKRGQDVALRCDPISGHVSLYWYRQALGQGPEFLTYFNYEAQQDKSGLPNDRFSAERPEGSISTLTIQRTEQRDSAMYRCASSFPGTSGRPYDEQFFGPGTRLTVL.

This clonotype was detected many times. The chain is built from TRBV29-1 and TRBJ1-1, with 8 bases aligning to TRBD1. Germline CDR1 is SQVTM and CDR2 is ANQGSEA. This CDR3 has 13 residues. The V and J ends lost 3 bases and 6 bases, in that order; junction bases with no gene match: 6. The CDR3, as DNA: TGCAGCGTTGAGATGGACAGGGCATCTGAAGCTTTCTTT. It translates to CSVEMDRASEAFF.

This chain connects TRBV28 to TRBJ1-6; D is perhaps TRBD1 (5 bases). Per germline, CDR1 MDHEN and CDR2 SYDVKM. Trimming cost V 3 bases and J 10 bases, with 13 bases left between them. This CDR3 has 14 residues. The CDR3 protein is CASSFVRERSPLHF. The CDR3 nucleotides are TGTGCCAGCAGTTTTGTCAGGGAAAGGTCACCCCTCCACTTT.

The J gene is TRBJ1-2, the V gene TRBV12-3 or TRBV12-4, with D possibly being TRBD1 (5 bases). The ends were cut back, 7 bases at V and 4 bases at J, with 22 bases in the middle. This CDR3 has 16 residues. The CDR3, as DNA: TGTGCCAGCACCGAGTGGGGTCCTCCAGGGAGCTATGGCTACACCTTC. Its translation is CASTEWGPPGSYGYTF.

This clonotype was recorded a few times. The chain uses TRBV28 and TRBJ2-1; weak D call: TRBD2 (6 bases). Trimming shortened V by 4 bases and J by 4 bases, and 20 bases separated the two germline ends. The length of the CDR3 is 17 residues. Germline loops: CDR1 MDHEN, CDR2 SYDVKM. The CDR3 is CASSSITRRASYNEQFF. The CDR3 region has the DNA TGTGCCAGCAGTTCCATTACAAGGAGGGCATCTTACAATGAGCAGTTCTTC.

This clonotype occurred a few times. This sequence joins TRBV4-3 and TRBJ2-7; 12 bases align to TRBD1. CDR1 is LGHNA, CDR2 YSLEER, per germline. The CDR3 runs to 16 residues. Unmatched junction bases numbered 8, after V lost 4 bases and J lost 4 bases. CDR3 amino acids: CASSPGQGARRYEQYF. CDR3 sequence (DNA): TGCGCCAGCAGCCCGGGACAGGGGGCAAGGCGGTACGAGCAGTACTTC.

The chain is built from TRBV18 and TRBJ2-2; 8 nucleotides agree with TRBD2. The CDR3 has 17 residues. The V and J ends lost 1 base and 3 bases, in that order; junction bases with no gene match: 7. Per the germline V gene, CDR1 is KGHSH and CDR2 is LQKENI. Written as DNA, the CDR3 is TGTGCCAGCTCACCACGACGCGGGAGGTACGACACCGGGGAGCTGTTTTTT. Amino acid sequence: CASSPRRGRYDTGELFF.

The V gene is TRBV14, the J gene TRBJ2-7; the D gene is possibly TRBD2 (5 bases). In germline, CDR1 is SGHDN, CDR2 FVKESK. The CDR3 spans 14 residues. Trimming removed 5 bases from V and 2 bases from J, with 13 bases in between. CDR3 region: CASSAGDLTYEQYF. In DNA form, the CDR3 reads TGTGCCAGCAGCGCCGGGGATTTGACCTACGAGCAGTACTTC.

The rearrangement joins TRBV20-1 to TRBJ2-1; D not resolved. CDR1 and CDR2 from the germline V gene are DFQATT and SNEGSKA (reference sequence). Trimming removed 1 base from V and 5 bases from J, with 9 bases in between. The CDR3 consists of 13 residues. The CDR3 sequence: CSARGSSHNEQFF. As DNA, the CDR3 is TGCAGTGCTAGAGGTAGTTCCCACAATGAGCAGTTCTTC.

The table lists this clonotype with many counts. The chain carries TRBV29-1 and TRBJ2-5; D gene ambiguous. Trimming took 6 bases from V and 5 from J, leaving 7 bases between them. CDR1 and CDR2 from the germline V gene are SQVTM and ANQGSEA. This CDR3 comprises 10 residues. For the CDR3, the DNA is TGCAGCGTCGGTTGGGAGACCCAGTACTTC. This translates into CSVGWETQYF.

In this sample, this clonotype turned up a few times. This sequence joins TRBV11-2 and TRBJ2-4, with D tentatively TRBD1 (5 bases). Trimming took 4 bases from V and 0 from J, leaving 19 bases between them. The CDR3 covers 18 residues. The germline CDR1 and CDR2 sequences are SGHAT and FQNNGV. The CDR3 loop reads CASSWNGGALLAKNIQYF. In DNA form, the CDR3 reads TGTGCCAGCAGCTGGAACGGTGGGGCCCTTCTAGCCAAAAACATTCAGTACTTC.

The gene calls are TRBV18 and TRBJ2-7, with D perhaps matching TRBD2 (6 bases). Trimming removed 6 bases at V and 0 bases at J, with 12 bases between. The CDR3 is 14 amino acids. The germline CDR1 and CDR2 sequences are KGHSH and LQKENI. The CDR3 loop reads CASSPAGLSYEQYF. The CDR3 coding sequence is TGTGCCAGCTCGCCAGCGGGCCTCTCCTACGAGCAGTACTTC.

The chain employs TRBV21-1 and TRBJ2-1; the DNA was not compared with TRBD1, the D call given in the table. TRBV21-1 is a listed pseudogene. This CDR3 has 16 amino acids. The CDR3 nucleotides are TGTGCCAGCAGTTCCAAAAAGGCAGGGGAGAACAATGAGCAGTTCTTC. Its protein product is CASSSKKAGENNEQFF.

This sequence joins TRBV6-1 and TRBJ2-3, with D perhaps TRBD1 (6 bases). With 5 bases removed from V and 3 bases from J, the gap between germline ends came to 15 bases. CDR1 and CDR2 (germline): MNHNS, SASEGT. This CDR3 spans 15 amino acids. The CDR3 is CASSLRGGWTDTQYF. The CDR3 DNA reads TGTGCCAGCAGTCTCCGTGGGGGCTGGACAGATACGCAGTATTTT.

The chain employs TRBV5-1 and TRBJ2-3, with 16 bases aligning to TRBD2. V trimming: 3 bases; J trimming: 1 base; junction bases outside the gene matches: 5. The CDR3 totals 18 residues. Germline assignment: CDR1 SGHRS and CDR2 YFSETQ. CDR3 amino acids: CASSWGLAGGPRTDTQYF. CDR3 nucleotides: TGCGCCAGCAGCTGGGGACTAGCGGGAGGGCCCCGCACAGATACGCAGTATTTT.

The V call is TRBV30, the J call TRBJ2-7; 7 bases agree with TRBD2. Germline trimming cut 0 bases from V and 2 bases from J; bases unmatched to any gene: 7. The V gene's germline CDR1 is GTSNPN and CDR2 SVGIG (reference sequence). The CDR3 length is 15 residues. The CDR3 DNA sequence: TGTGCCTGGAGTGTAATGGCTAGCGGAGCCTACGAGCAGTACTTC. As protein: CAWSVMASGAYEQYF.

This clonotype has a count of ten or more. The chain links TRBV2 to TRBJ2-1; tentatively, D is TRBD1 (6 bases). The CDR3 spans 13 residues. The V and J ends lost 5 bases and 4 bases respectively, with 9 bases between them. Germline lookup yields CDR1 SNHLY and CDR2 FYNNEI. The CDR3 here is CASSRQEYNEQFF. As DNA, the CDR3 is TGTGCCAGCAGTCGACAGGAATACAATGAGCAGTTCTTC. The complete variable domain, with remaining parts taken from reference TRBV2 and TRBJ2-1, reads EPEVTQTPSHQVTQMGQEVILRCVPISNHLYFYWYRQILGQKVEFLVSFYNNEISEKSEIFDDQFSVERPDGSNFTLKIRSTKLEDSAMYFCASSRQEYNEQFFGPGTRLTVL.

This clonotype was detected many times. The V gene is TRBV29-1, the J gene TRBJ2-1; 8 bases line up with TRBD1. Unmatched junction bases numbered 17, after V lost 6 bases and J lost 7 bases. The V gene's germline CDR1 is SQVTM and CDR2 ANQGSEA. The CDR3 is 16 amino acids. The CDR3 here is CSVKMGTGLVMNEQFF. The CDR3 DNA is TGCAGCGTAAAAATGGGGACAGGTTTAGTGATGAATGAGCAGTTCTTC.

This clonotype appeared many times. The CDR3 region is CASSYVGGRSEQYF. CDR3 coding DNA: TGTGCCAGCAGCTACGTGGGCGGGAGAAGCGAGCAGTACTTC. The chain couples TRBV28 to TRBJ2-7, with TRBD2 identical over 7 bases. The germline V gene has CDR1 MDHEN and CDR2 SYDVKM. The CDR3 loop spans 14 amino acids. Trimming at V came to 6 bases and at J to 6 bases, leaving 11 bases not matched to a gene. The whole variable domain, filled in from reference TRBV28 and TRBJ2-7, reads DVKVTQSSRYLVKRTGEKVFLECVQDMDHENMFWYRQDPGLGLRLIYFSYDVKMKEKGDIPEGYSVSREKKERFSLILESASTNQTSMYLCASSYVGGRSEQYFGPGTRLTVT.

This clonotype was counted many times. The J gene is TRBJ2-7, the V gene TRBV5-1; 10 bases are shared with TRBD2. The V segment lost 5 bases and the J segment 1 base; nucleotides outside the gene matches: 6. The CDR3 runs 15 residues. Germline lookup yields CDR1 SGHRS and CDR2 YFSETQ. The CDR3 sequence is CASSPTSGVSYEQYF. The CDR3, as DNA: TGCGCCAGCAGTCCTACTAGCGGGGTTTCCTACGAGCAGTACTTC.

The chain employs TRBV29-1 and TRBJ2-3, with unresolved D. CDR3 length: 10 residues. Germline-derived CDR1 and CDR2 are SQVTM and ANQGSEA. V gave up 3 bases and J gave up 7 bases, with 5 bases separating them. DNA of the CDR3: TGCAGCGTTGATGCATATACGCAGTATTTT. It codes for CSVDAYTQYF.

This clonotype was seen repeatedly, ten times or more. Written as DNA, the CDR3 is TGTGCCACCCTCGAGAAACCGGGCAATGAGCAGTTCTTC. It codes for CATLEKPGNEQFF. J is TRBJ2-1 and V is TRBV24-1; no firm D call. The CDR3 extends over 13 amino acids. Trimming took 9 bases from V and 6 from J, leaving 14 bases between them. Germline CDR1 is KGHDR and CDR2 is SFDVKD.

The chain recombines TRBV12-3 or TRBV12-4 with TRBJ2-3; D not certain. Between the trimmed V and J ends, which lost 5 bases and 6 bases, there was a span of 15 bases. This CDR3 is 14 amino acids long. The CDR3 loop reads CASSPSIGMDTQYF. Here the CDR3 DNA reads TGTGCCAGCAGTCCGAGTATAGGGATGGATACGCAGTATTTT.

The rearrangement joins TRBV28 to TRBJ2-7; a possible D gene is TRBD1 (7 bases). V was pared by 1 base and J by 12 bases, with 13 bases between. Germline CDR1 reads MDHEN; CDR2 reads SYDVKM. This CDR3 contains 12 residues. The CDR3 DNA is TGTGCCAGCAGTTTATCTCCAGGGGGGACGTACTTC. Protein: CASSLSPGGTYF.

In this sample, this clonotype turned up a few times. This chain uses TRBV6-1 with TRBJ2-2, with TRBD1 matching over 7 bases. V lost 4 bases to trimming and J lost 4 bases; unmatched junction nucleotides: 3. Germline CDR1 reads MNHNS; CDR2 reads SASEGT. CDR3 length: 14 amino acids. CDR3 region: CASSGRGPTGELFF. CDR3 sequence (DNA): TGTGCCAGCAGTGGAAGGGGGCCCACCGGGGAGCTGTTTTTT.

This clonotype showed up many times. This chain connects TRBV29-1 to TRBJ2-2; 12 bases fit TRBD1. V trimming: 7 bases; J trimming: 1 base; junction bases outside the gene matches: 7. The germline CDR1 and CDR2 sequences are SQVTM and ANQGSEA. This CDR3 region has 16 residues. CDR3 sequence reads: CSAGTGGRRNTGELFF. The CDR3 bases are TGCAGCGCCGGGACAGGGGGCCGAAGGAACACCGGGGAGCTGTTTTTT.